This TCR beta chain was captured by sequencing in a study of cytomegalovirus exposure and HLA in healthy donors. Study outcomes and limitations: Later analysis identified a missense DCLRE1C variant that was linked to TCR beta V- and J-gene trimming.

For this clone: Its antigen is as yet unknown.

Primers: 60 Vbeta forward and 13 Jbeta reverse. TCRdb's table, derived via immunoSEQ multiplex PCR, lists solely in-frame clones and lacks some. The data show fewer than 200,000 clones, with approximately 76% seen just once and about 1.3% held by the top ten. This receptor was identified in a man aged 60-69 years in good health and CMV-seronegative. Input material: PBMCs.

The CDR3 loop reads CASSLPTGGQETQYF. CDR3 coding DNA: TGTGCCAGCAGCTTACCGACAGGGGGTCAAGAGACCCAGTACTTC. The chain couples TRBV9 to TRBJ2-5; TRBD1 matches 9 bases. Germline V CDR1 and CDR2: SGDLS, YYNGEE. J was trimmed by 2 bases and V by 4 bases; bases with no gene match: 6. The length of the CDR3 is 15 residues.